This entry concerns a single T cell receptor beta chain. The antigen is not known. Method: immunoSEQ multiplex PCR; TCRdb's copy keeps in-frame clones and lacks some. Of around 28,000 clones listed, approximately 84% are singletons. V lost 3 bases, J lost 7 bases, and 7 bases lay in between. Looked up from germline, CDR1 is SGHVS and CDR2 is FNYEAQ. This CDR3 region has 12 residues. The data were obtained in a study of STAT5B mutations in CD4+ large granular lymphocyte leukemia. Study-wide points: TRBV06-family usage was enriched in top patient clones (8/27) versus controls (2/35).

This clonotype originated in a human donor in good health. Sequenced material: CD4+ T cells from blood buffy coats. The rearrangement joins TRBV7-6 to TRBJ1-5; no reliable D call. DNA for the CDR3: TGTGCCAGCAGCTTTTTCGGCCAGCCCCAGCATTTT. Translated: CASSFFGQPQHF.